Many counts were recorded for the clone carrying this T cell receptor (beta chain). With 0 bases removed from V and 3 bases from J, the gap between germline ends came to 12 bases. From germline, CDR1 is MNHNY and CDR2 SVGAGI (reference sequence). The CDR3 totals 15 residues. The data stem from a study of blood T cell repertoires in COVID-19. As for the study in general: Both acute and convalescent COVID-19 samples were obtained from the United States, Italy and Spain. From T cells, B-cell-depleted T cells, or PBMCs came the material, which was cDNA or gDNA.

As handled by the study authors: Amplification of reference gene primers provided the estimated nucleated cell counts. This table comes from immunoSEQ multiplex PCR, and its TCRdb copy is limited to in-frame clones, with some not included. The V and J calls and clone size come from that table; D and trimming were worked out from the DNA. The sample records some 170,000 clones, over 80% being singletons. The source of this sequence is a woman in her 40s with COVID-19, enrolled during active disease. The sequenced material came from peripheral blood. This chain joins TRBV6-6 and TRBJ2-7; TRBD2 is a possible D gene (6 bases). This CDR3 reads CASSYSAVGGYEQYF. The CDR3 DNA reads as TGTGCCAGCAGTTACTCAGCGGTCGGGGGCTACGAGCAGTACTTC.